Listed here is a single T cell receptor (beta chain). The record originates from a study of cytomegalovirus exposure and HLA in healthy donors. PCR used 60 Vbeta primers and 13 Jbeta primers. Clones were sequenced by immunoSEQ multiplex PCR, and TCRdb holds only the in-frame ones, with some missing. The sample records tens of thousands of clones, approximately 65% being singletons. V shed 1 base and J shed 5 bases, with 15 bases lying between them. CDR3 size: 15 residues. Germline loops: CDR1 SGHTA, CDR2 FQGNSA. Specimen: PBMCs. The TCR comes from a male donor in good health and CMV-seropositive. The chain recombines TRBV7-2 with TRBJ2-7; maybe TRBD1 (5 bases). In DNA form, the CDR3 reads TGTGCCAGCAGCTTAGTAACAGGCAGTCGGAACGAGCAGTACTTC. Amino acids: CASSLVTGSRNEQYF.